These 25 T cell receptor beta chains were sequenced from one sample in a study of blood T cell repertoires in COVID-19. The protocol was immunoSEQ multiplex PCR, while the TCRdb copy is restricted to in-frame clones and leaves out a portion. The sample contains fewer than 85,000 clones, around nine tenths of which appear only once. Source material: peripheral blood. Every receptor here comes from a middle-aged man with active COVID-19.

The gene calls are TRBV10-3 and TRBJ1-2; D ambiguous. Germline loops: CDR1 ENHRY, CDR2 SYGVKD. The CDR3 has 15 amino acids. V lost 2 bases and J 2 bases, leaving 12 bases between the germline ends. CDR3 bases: TGTGCCATCAGTGAGCCTCGCGACACGAACTATGGCTACACCTTC. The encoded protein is CAISEPRDTNYGYTF.

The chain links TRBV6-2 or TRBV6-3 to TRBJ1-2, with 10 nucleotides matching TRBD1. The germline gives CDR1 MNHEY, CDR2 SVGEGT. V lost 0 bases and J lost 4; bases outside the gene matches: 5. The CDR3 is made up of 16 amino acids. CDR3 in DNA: TGTGCCAGCAGTTACTCAGGGACAGGGGACCTCTATGGCTACACCTTC. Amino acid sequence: CASSYSGTGDLYGYTF.

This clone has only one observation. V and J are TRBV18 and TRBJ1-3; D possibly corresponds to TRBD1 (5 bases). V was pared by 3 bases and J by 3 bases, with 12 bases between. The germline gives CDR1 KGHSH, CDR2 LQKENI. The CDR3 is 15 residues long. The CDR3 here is CASSPKGTDGNTIYF. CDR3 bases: TGTGCCAGCTCACCTAAGGGGACTGATGGAAACACCATATATTTT.

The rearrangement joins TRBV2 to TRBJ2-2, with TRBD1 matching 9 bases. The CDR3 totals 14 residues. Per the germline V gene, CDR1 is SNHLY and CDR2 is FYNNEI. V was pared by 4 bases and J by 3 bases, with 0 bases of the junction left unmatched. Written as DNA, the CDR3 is TGTGCCAGCAGTGGGGACAGGGACACCGGGGAGCTGTTTTTT. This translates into CASSGDRDTGELFF.

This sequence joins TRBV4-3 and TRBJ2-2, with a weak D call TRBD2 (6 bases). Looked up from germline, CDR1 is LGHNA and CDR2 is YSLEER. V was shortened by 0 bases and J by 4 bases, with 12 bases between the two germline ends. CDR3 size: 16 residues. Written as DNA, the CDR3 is TGCGCCAGCAGCCAAGAAAGGGCGGGGTTCACCGGGGAGCTGTTTTTT. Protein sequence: CASSQERAGFTGELFF.

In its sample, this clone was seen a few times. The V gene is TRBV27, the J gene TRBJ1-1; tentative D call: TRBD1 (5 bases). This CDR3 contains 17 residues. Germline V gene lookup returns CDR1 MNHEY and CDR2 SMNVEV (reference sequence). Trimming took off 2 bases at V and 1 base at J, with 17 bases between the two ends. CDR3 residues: CASSLAGPQEGNTEAFF. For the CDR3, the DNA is TGTGCCAGCAGTTTAGCGGGGCCCCAGGAGGGGAACACTGAAGCTTTCTTT.

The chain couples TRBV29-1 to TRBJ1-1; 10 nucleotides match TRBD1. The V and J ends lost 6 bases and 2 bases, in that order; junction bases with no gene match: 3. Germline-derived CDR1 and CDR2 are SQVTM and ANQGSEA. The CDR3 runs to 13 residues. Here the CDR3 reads CSVGTGVNTEAFF. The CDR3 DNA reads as TGCAGCGTCGGGACAGGGGTTAACACTGAAGCTTTCTTT.

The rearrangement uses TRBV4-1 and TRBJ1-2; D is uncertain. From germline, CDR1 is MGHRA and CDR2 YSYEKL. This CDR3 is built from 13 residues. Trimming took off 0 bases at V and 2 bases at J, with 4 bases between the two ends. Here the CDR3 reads CASSQEENYGYTF. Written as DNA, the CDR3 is TGCGCCAGCAGCCAAGAAGAGAACTATGGCTACACCTTC.

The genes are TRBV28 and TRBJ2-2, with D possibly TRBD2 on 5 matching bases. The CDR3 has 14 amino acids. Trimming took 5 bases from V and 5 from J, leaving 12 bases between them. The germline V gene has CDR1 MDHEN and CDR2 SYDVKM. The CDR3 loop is CASSTLTSTGELFF. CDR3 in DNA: TGTGCCAGCAGTACACTCACTAGTACCGGGGAGCTGTTTTTT.

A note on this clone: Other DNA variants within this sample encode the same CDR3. The CDR3 spells CASSPGTGPYEQYF. In nucleotides, the CDR3 is TGTGCCAGCAGCCCCGGGACTGGCCCCTACGAGCAGTACTTC. The chain combines TRBV27 with TRBJ2-7; weak D call: TRBD2 (6 bases). This CDR3 comprises 14 residues. Between the trimmed V and J ends, which lost 6 bases and 2 bases, there was a span of 14 bases. CDR1 and CDR2 from the germline V gene are MNHEY and SMNVEV (reference sequence).

CDR3 loop: CASSAATGVRAETQYF. CDR3 nucleotide sequence: TGTGCCAGCAGCGCCGCGACAGGGGTCCGTGCGGAGACCCAGTACTTC. The chain recombines TRBV11-3 with TRBJ2-5, with 8 bases that match TRBD1. From germline, CDR1 is SGHNT and CDR2 YENEEA. The CDR3 totals 16 residues. Trimming took 5 bases from V and 5 from J; bases not matched to a gene: 13.

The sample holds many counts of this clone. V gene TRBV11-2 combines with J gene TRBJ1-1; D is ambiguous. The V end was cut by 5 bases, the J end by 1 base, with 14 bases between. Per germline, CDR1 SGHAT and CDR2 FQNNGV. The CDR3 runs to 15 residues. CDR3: CASSLLVRGNTEAFF. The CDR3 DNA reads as TGTGCCAGCAGCCTCCTCGTGCGGGGGAACACTGAAGCTTTCTTT.

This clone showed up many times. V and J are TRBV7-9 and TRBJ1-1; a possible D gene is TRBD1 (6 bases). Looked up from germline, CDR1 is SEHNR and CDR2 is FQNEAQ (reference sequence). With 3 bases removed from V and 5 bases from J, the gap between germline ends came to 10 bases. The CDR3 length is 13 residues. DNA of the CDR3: TGTGCCAGCAGCTTCACAGGGCAGACTGAAGCTTTCTTT. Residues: CASSFTGQTEAFF.

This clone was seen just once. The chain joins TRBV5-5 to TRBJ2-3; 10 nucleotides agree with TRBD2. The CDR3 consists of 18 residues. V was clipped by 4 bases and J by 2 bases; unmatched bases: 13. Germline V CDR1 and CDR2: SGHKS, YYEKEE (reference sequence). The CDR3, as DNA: TGTGCCAGCAGCCCCCTAGCGGGAGCTGGTAAAAACACAGATACGCAGTATTTT. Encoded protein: CASSPLAGAGKNTDTQYF.

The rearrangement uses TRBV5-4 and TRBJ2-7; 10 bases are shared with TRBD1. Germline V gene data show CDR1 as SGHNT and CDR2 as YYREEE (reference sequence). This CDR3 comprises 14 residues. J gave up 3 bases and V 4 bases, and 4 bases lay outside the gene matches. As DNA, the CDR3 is TGTGCCAGCAGCCTCCGGGACAGGGGCTACGAGCAGTACTTC. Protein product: CASSLRDRGYEQYF.

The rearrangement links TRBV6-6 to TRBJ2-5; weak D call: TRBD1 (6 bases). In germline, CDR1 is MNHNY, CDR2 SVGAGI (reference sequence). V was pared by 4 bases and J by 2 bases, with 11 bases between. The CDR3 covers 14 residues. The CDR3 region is CASSSGTNQETQYF. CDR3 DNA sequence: TGTGCCAGCAGTTCCGGGACAAATCAAGAGACCCAGTACTTC.

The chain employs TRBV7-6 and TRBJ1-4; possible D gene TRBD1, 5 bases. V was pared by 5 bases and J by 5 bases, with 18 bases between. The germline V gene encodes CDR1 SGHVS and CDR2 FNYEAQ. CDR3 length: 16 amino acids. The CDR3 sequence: CASSRGPEERNEKLFF. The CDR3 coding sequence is TGTGCCAGCAGCAGGGGCCCCGAGGAGAGAAATGAAAAACTGTTTTTT.

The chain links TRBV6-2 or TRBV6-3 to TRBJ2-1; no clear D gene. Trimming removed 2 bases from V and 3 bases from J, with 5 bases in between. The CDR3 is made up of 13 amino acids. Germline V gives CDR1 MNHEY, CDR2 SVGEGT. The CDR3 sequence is CASSYDNYNEQFF. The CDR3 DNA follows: TGTGCCAGCAGTTACGACAACTACAATGAGCAGTTCTTC.

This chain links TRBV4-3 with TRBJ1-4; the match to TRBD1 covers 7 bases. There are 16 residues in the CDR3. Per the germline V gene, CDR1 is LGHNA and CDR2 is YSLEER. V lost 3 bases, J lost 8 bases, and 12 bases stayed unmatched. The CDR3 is CASSQNRGGGQEKLFF. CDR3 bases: TGCGCCAGCAGCCAGAACAGGGGTGGAGGGCAGGAAAAACTGTTTTTT.

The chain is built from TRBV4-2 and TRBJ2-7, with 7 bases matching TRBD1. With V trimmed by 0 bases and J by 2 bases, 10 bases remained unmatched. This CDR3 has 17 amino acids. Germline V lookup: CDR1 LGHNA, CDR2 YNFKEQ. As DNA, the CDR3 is TGTGCCAGCAGCCAAGAAGGGGACGCAGGGGGTCCCTACGAGCAGTACTTC. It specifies CASSQEGDAGGPYEQYF.

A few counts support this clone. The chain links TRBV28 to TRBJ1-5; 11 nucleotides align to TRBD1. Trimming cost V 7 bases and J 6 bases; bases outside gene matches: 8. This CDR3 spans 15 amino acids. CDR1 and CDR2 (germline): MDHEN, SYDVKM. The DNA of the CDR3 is TGTGCCAGCACCCCTGGACAGGGGGCGAGTCAGCCCCAGCATTTT. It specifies CASTPGQGASQPQHF.

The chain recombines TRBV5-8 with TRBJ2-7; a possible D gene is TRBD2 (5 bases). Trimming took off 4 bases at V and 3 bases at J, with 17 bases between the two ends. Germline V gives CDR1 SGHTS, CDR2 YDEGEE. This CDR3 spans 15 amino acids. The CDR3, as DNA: TGTGCCAGCAGCCCGTGGGTGGGGAGTCGCTACGAGCAGTACTTC. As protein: CASSPWVGSRYEQYF.

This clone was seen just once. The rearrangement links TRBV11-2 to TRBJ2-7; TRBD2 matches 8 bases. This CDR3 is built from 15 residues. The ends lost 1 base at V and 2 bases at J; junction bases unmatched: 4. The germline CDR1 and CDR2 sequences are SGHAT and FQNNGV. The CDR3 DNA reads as TGTGCCAGCAGCTTAGGCACTAGCGGAACCTACGAGCAGTACTTC. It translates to CASSLGTSGTYEQYF.

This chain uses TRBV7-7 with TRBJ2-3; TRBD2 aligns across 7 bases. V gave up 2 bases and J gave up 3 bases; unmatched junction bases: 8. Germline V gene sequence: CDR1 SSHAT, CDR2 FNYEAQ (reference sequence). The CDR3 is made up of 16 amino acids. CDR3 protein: CASSLTAGEGTDTQYF. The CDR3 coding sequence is TGTGCCAGCAGCTTAACCGCGGGAGAGGGGACAGATACGCAGTATTTT.

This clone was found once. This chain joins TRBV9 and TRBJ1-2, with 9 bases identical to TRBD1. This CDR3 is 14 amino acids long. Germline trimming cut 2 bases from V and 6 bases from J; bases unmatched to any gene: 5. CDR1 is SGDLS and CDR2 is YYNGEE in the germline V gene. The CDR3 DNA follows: TGTGCCAGCAGCGTCACAGGGGGCCGCAATGGCTACACCTTC. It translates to CASSVTGGRNGYTF.